The entry below gives a single T cell receptor beta chain sequence along with its context. Libraries were prepared by immunoSEQ multiplex PCR; TCRdb keeps only in-frame clonotypes and omits some of them. The data contain under 50,000 clones, more than 90% of them singletons. This sample was included in a study of tissue T cells after allogeneic stem cell transplantation. Germline assignment: CDR1 MDHEN and CDR2 SYDVKM. The CDR3 spans 15 residues. Trimming removed 2 bases from V and 0 bases from J; junction bases left unmatched: 4. The sequencing here drew on blood, taken before transplantation. This chain links TRBV28 with TRBJ2-7; 7 bases are a match to TRBD2. This receptor was obtained from a woman between 40 and 69 years old who later had graft-versus-host disease after an allogeneic stem cell transplant. The CDR3 loop is CASSLGRTSSYEQYF. CDR3 sequence (DNA): TGTGCCAGCAGTTTAGGCAGGACTAGCTCCTACGAGCAGTACTTC.